Below, one TCR beta chain is given with its context. The antigen this receptor binds is unknown. No base quality values were provided; no much bigger clone lies one nucleotide off. Genomic DNA underwent TCRB CDR3 sequencing using the immunoSEQ assay. The published analysis was carried out like this. Patient CD8+ clones larger than 1% were compared against published virus-specific TCRB sequences, and only a few matched. Nothing other than productive TCRB rearrangements was included in the analyses. Clonality was expressed as a Shannon entropy-based productive clonality index, with each clone defined by a unique TCRB CDR3 sequence. To calculate repertoire overlap between two samples, the template counts of each clone were considered relative to each sample's total templates. V-gene usage from TCRB sequencing and V-gene usage measured by flow cytometry were correlated (Spearman r of about 0.56). TCRdb obtained this table from immuneACCESS and retained in-frame rearrangements with V and J assigned. These tables miss some clones; where compared with another copy, unresolved V genes account for less than half of the shortfall, and the remainder is unexplained. Clone size and V and J calls were adopted from that table, with D and trimming inferred from the DNA. Present in this sample are 6,300 or so clones, approximately 77% of which were seen just once. The ten largest clones capture 25% to 30% of the sample.

The entry originates in a study of somatic mutations in cytotoxic T cells in rheumatoid arthritis (dated by TCRdb to the late 2010s). In the study overall: Patient peripheral blood (approximately 30 ml EDTA) was drawn right after diagnosis and before any treatment started. After diagnosis, follow-up samples were obtained while patients were on immunosuppressive therapy such as methotrexate, hydroxychloroquine and sulfasalazine. Sorted V beta1+ cells also underwent TCRB sequencing, and some V beta antibody-stained T-cell populations were flow-sorted at nearly 100% purity on a FACSAria II or Sony SH800. Whether expanded CD8+ T-cell clones in untreated, newly diagnosed rheumatoid arthritis carry somatic mutations was the study question, and clonality was characterized with TCRB deep sequencing. TCRB deep sequencing was performed for roughly 69 rheumatoid arthritis patients and approximately 20 healthy controls. Median age was essentially the same in the patient group and the control group.

Broader findings and caveats from the paper: CD8+ clonality increased with age in patients (Spearman r of about 0.5) but not in healthy controls. CD8+ T-cell clonality in rheumatoid arthritis patients was not significantly different from that in age-matched healthy controls. The expanded CD8+ clones had unknown antigen targets, and not appearing in virus-specific databases did not rule out that they were virus-specific. The slight underrepresentation of TRBV07 in patients was not corrected for multiple comparisons. In about an eighth of the roughly 65 patients, more than 20% of CD8+ cells belonged to the largest CD8+ clone, while several identical CD8+ TCRB sequences were shared between blood and synovial fluid.

Flow cytometry confirmed the purity of CD4+ and CD8+ cells that had been isolated by positive magnetic bead selection on an AutoMACS. After a first flow cytometry screen using a TCR V beta antibody panel, clonal expansions were characterized through TCRB deep sequencing of sorted CD8+ fractions. Peripheral blood mononuclear cells were isolated by Ficoll-Paque PLUS density gradient separation. DNA was extracted from CD4-enriched, CD8-enriched or PBMC samples with Nucleospin Tissue or Tissue XS kits and quantified with a Qubit 2.0 fluorometer. The CDR3, cysteine through phenylalanine, is 15 amino acids long. The DNA shown is the 45-base CDR3, in frame from base 1. V is reduced by 5 bases and J by 5 bases, leaving a spacing of 13 bases between them. CDR1 LNHDA and CDR2 SQIVND were looked up in the germline V gene (reference sequence).

This clonotype was sampled from a woman between 65 and 79 years old with rheumatoid arthritis. This receptor chain uses TRBV19 and TRBJ1-6, and possibly TRBD1, on 5 matching bases. Here the sequenced sample was CD8+ T cells sorted from blood, taken at a follow-up visit. The nucleotides are TGTGCCAGTAGTTCTGCTAGGGGAAATAATTCACCCCTCCACTTT. Translated, it reads CASSSARGNNSPLHF.